The present T cell receptor (beta chain) was sequenced within a study of T cells after yellow fever vaccination. Study-level findings and limits: Boosting was followed by the reappearance of most primary-vaccination clones (roughly 95% CD4, about 88% CD8). The study found a weaker secondary response that peaked faster, day 5 versus 15.

In making TCR cDNA, 5'RACE template switching added a universal primer site and UMIs to it. TCRdb used MiXCR to reprocess the 5' RACE reads, holding one entry per CDR3 protein. The data hold about 320,000 distinct CDR3 sequences, with around a tenth observed a single time. The CDR3 length is 12 residues. In germline, CDR1 is SGHTA, CDR2 FQGNSA. Between the trimmed V and J ends, which lost 5 bases and 4 bases, there was a span of 8 bases. This clonotype was recorded a few times. Its antigen is currently unknown. The gene calls are TRBV7-2 and TRBJ2-5; unclear D gene. The sequence derives from a young man who received the YFV17D yellow fever vaccine. This sample comprised CD4+ T cells sorted from PBMCs, obtained 45 days after the yellow fever booster vaccination. The CDR3: CASSTNPETQYF. DNA for the CDR3: TGTGCCAGCAGCACGAATCCAGAGACCCAGTACTTC.